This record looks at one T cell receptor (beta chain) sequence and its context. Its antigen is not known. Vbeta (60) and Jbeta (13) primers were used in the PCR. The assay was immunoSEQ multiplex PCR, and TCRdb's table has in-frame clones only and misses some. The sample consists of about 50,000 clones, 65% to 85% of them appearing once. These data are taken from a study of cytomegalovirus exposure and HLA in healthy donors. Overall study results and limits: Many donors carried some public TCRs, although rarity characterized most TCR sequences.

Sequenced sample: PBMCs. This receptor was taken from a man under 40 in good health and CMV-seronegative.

The CDR3 DNA sequence: TGTGCCTGGAGAGTACAGGGGGCCGGTAATCAGCCCCAGCATTTT. Translating it yields CAWRVQGAGNQPQHF. J is TRBJ1-5 and V is TRBV30; 9 nucleotides match TRBD1. V lost 3 bases to trimming and J lost 4 bases; unmatched junction nucleotides: 7. This CDR3 has 15 residues. Germline loops: CDR1 GTSNPN, CDR2 SVGIG (reference sequence).